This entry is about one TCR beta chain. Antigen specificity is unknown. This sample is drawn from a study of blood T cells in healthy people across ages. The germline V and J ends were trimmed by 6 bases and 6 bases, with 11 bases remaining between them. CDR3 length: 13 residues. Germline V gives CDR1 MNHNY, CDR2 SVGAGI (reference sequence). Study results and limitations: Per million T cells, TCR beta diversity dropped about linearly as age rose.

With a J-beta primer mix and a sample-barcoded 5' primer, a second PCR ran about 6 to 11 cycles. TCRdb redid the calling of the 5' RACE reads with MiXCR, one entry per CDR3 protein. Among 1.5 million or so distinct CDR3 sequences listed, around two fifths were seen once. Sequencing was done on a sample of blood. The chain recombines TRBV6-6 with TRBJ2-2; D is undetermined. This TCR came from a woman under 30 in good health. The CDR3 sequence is CASSSPNSGELFF. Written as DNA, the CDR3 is TGTGCCAGCAGCTCCCCTAATTCCGGGGAGCTGTTTTTT.